Listed here is a single T cell receptor (beta chain). These data belong to a study of PD-L1 blockade in urothelial cancer. The assay was immunoSEQ multiplex PCR, and TCRdb's table has in-frame clones only and misses some. The data contain 100,000 or so clones, approximately 85% of them seen just once; the ten biggest clones take up about 2.2%. Germline-derived CDR1 and CDR2 are LNHDA and SQIVND (reference sequence). The CDR3 consists of 18 residues. Trimming cost V 5 bases and J 1 base, with 21 bases left between them. Sample: PBMCs, taken around atezolizumab (anti-PD-L1) treatment. This clonotype was obtained from a middle-aged man with urothelial cancer. This chain uses TRBV19 with TRBJ1-5, with D hard to call. The CDR3 coding sequence is TGTGCCAGTAGTCCGATCCACCCCGACCCAGGAAGCAATCAGCCCCAGCATTTT. It codes for CASSPIHPDPGSNQPQHF. Combining the CDR3 with reference TRBV19 and TRBJ1-5 gives the whole variable domain DGGITQSPKYLFRKEGQNVTLSCEQNLNHDAMYWYRQDPGQGLRLIYYSQIVNDFQKGDIAEGYSVSREKKESFPLTVTSAQKNPTAFYLCASSPIHPDPGSNQPQHFGDGTRLSIL.